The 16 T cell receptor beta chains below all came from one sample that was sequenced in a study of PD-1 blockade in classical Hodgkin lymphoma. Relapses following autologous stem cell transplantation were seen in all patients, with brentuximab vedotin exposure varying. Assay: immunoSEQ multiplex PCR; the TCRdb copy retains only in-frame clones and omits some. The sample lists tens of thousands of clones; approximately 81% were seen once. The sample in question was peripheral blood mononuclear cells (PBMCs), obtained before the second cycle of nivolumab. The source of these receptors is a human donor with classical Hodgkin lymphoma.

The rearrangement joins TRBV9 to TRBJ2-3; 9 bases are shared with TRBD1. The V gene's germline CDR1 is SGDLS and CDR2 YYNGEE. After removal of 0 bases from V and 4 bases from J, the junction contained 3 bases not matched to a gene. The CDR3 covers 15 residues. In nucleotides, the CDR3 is TGTGCCAGCAGCGTAGAGACAGGGGGGGCAGATACGCAGTATTTT. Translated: CASSVETGGADTQYF.

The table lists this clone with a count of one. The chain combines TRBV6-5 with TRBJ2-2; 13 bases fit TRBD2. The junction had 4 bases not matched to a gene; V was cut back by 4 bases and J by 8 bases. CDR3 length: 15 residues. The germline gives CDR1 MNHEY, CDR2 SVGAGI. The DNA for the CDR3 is TGTGCCAGCAGTTTACTAGCGGGGGGGTCTGGGGAGCTGTTTTTT. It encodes CASSLLAGGSGELFF.

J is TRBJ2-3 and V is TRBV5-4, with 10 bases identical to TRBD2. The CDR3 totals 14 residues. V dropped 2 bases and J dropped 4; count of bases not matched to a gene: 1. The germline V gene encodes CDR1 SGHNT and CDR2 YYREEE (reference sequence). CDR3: CASSFSGGSDTQYF. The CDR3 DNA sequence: TGTGCCAGCAGCTTTAGCGGGGGGTCAGATACGCAGTATTTT.

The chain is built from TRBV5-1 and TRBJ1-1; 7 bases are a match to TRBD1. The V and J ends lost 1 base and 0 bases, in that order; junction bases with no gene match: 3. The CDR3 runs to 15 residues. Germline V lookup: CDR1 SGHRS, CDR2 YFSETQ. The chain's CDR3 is CASSLLGTVNTEAFF. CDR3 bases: TGCGCCAGCAGCTTGCTCGGGACAGTGAACACTGAAGCTTTCTTT.

The CDR3: CASSDKDTDTQYF. DNA of the CDR3: TGTGCCAGCAGTGACAAAGACACAGATACGCAGTATTTT. This sequence joins TRBV6-4 and TRBJ2-3, with D hard to call. V was clipped by 2 bases and J by 2 bases, with 5 bases between them. The CDR3 runs 13 residues. Looked up from germline, CDR1 is MRHNA and CDR2 is SNTAGT.

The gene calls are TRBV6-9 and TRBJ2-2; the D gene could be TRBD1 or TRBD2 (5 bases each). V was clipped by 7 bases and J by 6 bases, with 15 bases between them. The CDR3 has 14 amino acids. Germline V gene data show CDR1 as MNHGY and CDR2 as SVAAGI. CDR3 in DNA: TGTGCCAGCAATGGGACCCTTAGAGCCGGGGAGCTGTTTTTT. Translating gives CASNGTLRAGELFF.

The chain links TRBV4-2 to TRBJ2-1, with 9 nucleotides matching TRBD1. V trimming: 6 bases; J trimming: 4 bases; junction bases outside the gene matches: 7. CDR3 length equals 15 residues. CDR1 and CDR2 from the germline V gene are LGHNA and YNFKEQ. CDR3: CASSGGQGQYNEQFF. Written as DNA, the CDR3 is TGTGCCAGCAGTGGGGGACAGGGTCAATACAATGAGCAGTTCTTC.

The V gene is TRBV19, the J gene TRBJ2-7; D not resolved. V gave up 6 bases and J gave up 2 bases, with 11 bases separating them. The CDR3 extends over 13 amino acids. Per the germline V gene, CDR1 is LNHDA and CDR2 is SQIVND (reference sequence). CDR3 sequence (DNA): TGTGCCAGTAGCTTCGGGCTAACCTACGAGCAGTACTTC. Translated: CASSFGLTYEQYF.

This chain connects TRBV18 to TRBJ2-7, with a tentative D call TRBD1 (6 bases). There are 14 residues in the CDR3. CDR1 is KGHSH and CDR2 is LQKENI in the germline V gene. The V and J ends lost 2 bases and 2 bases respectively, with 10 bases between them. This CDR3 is CASSPWGQPYEQYF. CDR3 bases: TGTGCCAGCTCACCATGGGGACAACCCTACGAGCAGTACTTC.

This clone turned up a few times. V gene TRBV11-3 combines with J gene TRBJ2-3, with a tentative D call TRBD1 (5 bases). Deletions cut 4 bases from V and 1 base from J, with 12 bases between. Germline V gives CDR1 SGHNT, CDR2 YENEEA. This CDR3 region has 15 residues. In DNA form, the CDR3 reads TGTGCCAGCAGCTCCCAACAAGGGGGCACAGATACGCAGTATTTT. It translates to CASSSQQGGTDTQYF.

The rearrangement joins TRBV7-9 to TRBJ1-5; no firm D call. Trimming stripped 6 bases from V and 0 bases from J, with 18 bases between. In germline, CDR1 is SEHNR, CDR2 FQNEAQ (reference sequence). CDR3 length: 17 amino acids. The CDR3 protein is CASRVPRTGDSNQPQHF. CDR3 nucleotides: TGTGCCAGCAGGGTACCCCGGACGGGAGATAGCAATCAGCCCCAGCATTTT.

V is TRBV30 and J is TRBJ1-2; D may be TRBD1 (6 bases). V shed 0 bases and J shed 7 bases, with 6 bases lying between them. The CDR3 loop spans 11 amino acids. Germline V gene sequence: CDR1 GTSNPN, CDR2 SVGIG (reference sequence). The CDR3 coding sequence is TGTGCCTGGAGTGTAGGGGGTGGCTACACCTTC. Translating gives CAWSVGGGYTF.

The CDR3 here is CASSGWTGLQETQYF. DNA for the CDR3: TGTGCCAGCAGTGGGTGGACGGGCCTCCAAGAGACCCAGTACTTC. V and J are TRBV6-1 and TRBJ2-5, with D unclear. V gave up 4 bases and J gave up 1 base, with 13 bases separating them. Germline lookup yields CDR1 MNHNS and CDR2 SASEGT. CDR3 length: 15 amino acids.

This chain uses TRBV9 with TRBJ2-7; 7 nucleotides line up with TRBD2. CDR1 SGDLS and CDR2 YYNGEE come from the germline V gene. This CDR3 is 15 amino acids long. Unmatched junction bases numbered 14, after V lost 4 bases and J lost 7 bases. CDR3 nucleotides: TGTGCCAGCAGCCCCCAAGCGGGGCCCACGAGGGAGCAGTACTTC. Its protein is CASSPQAGPTREQYF. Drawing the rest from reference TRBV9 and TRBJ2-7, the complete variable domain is DSGVTQTPKHLITATGQRVTLRCSPRSGDLSVYWYQQSLDQGLQFLIQYYNGEERAKGNILERFSAQQFPDLHSELNLSSLELGDSALYFCASSPQAGPTREQYFGPGTRLTVT.

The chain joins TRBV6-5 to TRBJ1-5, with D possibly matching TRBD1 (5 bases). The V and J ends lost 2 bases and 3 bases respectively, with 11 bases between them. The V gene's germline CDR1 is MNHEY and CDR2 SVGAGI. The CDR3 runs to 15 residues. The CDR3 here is CASSYTGGVNQPQHF. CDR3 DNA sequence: TGTGCCAGCAGTTACACAGGCGGGGTCAATCAGCCCCAGCATTTT.

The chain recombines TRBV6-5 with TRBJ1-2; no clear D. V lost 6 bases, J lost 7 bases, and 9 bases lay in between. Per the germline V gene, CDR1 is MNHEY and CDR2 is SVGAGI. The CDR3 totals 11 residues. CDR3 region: CASRNTGGYTF. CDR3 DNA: TGTGCCAGCAGAAATACGGGTGGCTACACCTTC.